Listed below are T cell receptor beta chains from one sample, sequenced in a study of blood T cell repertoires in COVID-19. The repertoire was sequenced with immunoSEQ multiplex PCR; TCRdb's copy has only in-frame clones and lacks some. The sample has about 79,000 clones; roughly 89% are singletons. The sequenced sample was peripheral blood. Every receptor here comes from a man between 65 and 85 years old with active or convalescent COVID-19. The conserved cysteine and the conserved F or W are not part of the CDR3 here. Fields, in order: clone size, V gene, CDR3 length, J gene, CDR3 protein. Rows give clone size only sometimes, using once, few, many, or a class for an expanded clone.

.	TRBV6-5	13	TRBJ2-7	ASSETGLGPGEQY
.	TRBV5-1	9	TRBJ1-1	ASREGTEAF
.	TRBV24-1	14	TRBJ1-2	ATSDPTFTGDFGYT
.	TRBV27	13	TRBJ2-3	ASSSEGAGTDTQY
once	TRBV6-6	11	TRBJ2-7	ASSYSGQSEQY
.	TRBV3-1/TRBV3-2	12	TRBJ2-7	ASSPRQGRYEQY
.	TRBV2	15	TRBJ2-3	ASSVSVAELNTDTQY
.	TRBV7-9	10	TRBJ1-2	ASSLGGIGYT
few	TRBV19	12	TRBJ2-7	ASSITGSSYEQY
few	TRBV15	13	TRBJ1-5	ATSRNRVMNQPQH
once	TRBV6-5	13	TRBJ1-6	ASGDPTGGNSPLH
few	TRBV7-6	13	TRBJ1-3	ASSPTPNSGNTIY
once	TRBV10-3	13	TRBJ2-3	AISAPGLAGDTQY
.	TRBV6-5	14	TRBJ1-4	ASSYGQGASTKGLF
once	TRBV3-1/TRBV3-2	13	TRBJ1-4	ASSQWGQGAEKLF
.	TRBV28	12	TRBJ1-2	ASSAVDRGYGYT
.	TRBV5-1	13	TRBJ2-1	ASSLAASNLNEQF
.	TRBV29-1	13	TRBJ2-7	SVESGTGGTYEQY
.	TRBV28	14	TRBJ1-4	ASSGLGRRENEKLF
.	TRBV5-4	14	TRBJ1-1	ASSSPTQGDHTEAF
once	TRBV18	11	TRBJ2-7	ASSPFVTYEQY
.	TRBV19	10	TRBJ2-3	ASSFLGAVQY
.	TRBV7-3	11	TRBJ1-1	ASSPGVGTEAF
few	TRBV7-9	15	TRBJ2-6	ASSPLDRESLANVLT
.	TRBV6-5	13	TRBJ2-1	ASTVGRRERNEQF
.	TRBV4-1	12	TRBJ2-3	ASSQDRGTDTQY
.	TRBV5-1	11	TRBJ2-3	ASSLDSEDTQY
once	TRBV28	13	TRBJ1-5	ASSSIDRLNQPQH
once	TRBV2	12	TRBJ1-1	ASSVGAMNTEAF
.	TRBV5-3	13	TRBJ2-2	ARSPDRANTGELF
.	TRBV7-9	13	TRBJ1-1	ASSLLIGADTEAF